A single sample is the source of the 23 T cell receptor beta chains below, sequenced in a study of preoperative IRX-2 immunotherapy in early breast cancer. Documented treatment: preoperative locoregional IRX-2 cytokine immunotherapy. The assay was immunoSEQ multiplex PCR, and TCRdb's table has in-frame clones only and misses some. The data show 32,000 or so clones, around four fifths seen once. The material was lymph node tissue, obtained from a patient treated with IRX-2 immunotherapy. These receptors were obtained from a human donor with breast cancer.

The chain links TRBV6-7 to TRBJ1-5, with D hard to call. TRBV6-7 falls under the ORF class, with uncertain function. The CDR3 is 15 amino acids. Trimming pared 6 bases from V and 0 bases from J, leaving 12 bases between. In nucleotides, the CDR3 is TGTGCCAGCAGGCTCGGCGGGTTTAGCAATCAGCCCCAGCATTTT. Residues: CASRLGGFSNQPQHF.

The chain uses TRBV19 and TRBJ2-4, with D possibly being TRBD1 (5 bases). The CDR3 consists of 18 residues. The germline gives CDR1 LNHDA, CDR2 SQIVND (reference sequence). Trimming left V 3 bases short and J 0 bases short, with 18 bases between. CDR3 loop: CASSMVGDSNLAKNIQYF. The CDR3 region has the DNA TGTGCCAGTAGTATGGTAGGAGACAGCAACCTAGCCAAAAACATTCAGTACTTC.

The chain has TRBV14 and TRBJ2-2; D ambiguous. Germline loops: CDR1 SGHDN, CDR2 FVKESK. V was cut by 3 bases and J by 3 bases, with 8 bases left in between. This CDR3 region has 14 residues. CDR3 protein: CASSQNIYTGELFF. The CDR3 nucleotides are TGTGCCAGCAGCCAGAATATCTACACCGGGGAGCTGTTTTTT.

The chain links TRBV25-1 to TRBJ1-1; no firm D call. V was pared by 2 bases and J by 1 base, with 5 bases between. The CDR3 extends over 13 amino acids. From germline, CDR1 is MGHDK and CDR2 SYGVNS. The CDR3: CASSERGNTEAFF. The CDR3 nucleotides are TGTGCCAGCAGTGAACGGGGGAACACTGAAGCTTTCTTT.

The CDR3 DNA is TGTGCCAGCAGTCCGCATGGGATGAATGGCTACACCTTC. Translating gives CASSPHGMNGYTF. This chain links TRBV28 with TRBJ1-2, with D unresolved. Germline loops: CDR1 MDHEN, CDR2 SYDVKM. The ends were cut back, 5 bases at V and 6 bases at J, with 13 bases in the middle. The CDR3 contains 13 residues.

The chain combines TRBV1 with TRBJ1-3; the table's D call, TRBD1, was not checked against the DNA. TRBV1 has pseudogene status. The CDR3 spans 14 residues. DNA for the CDR3: TGCGCCAGCAGCCAAGCATTACAGGGAAACACCATATATTTT. This codes for CASSQALQGNTIYF.

The chain uses TRBV18 and TRBJ1-1; D ambiguous. The CDR3 contains 16 residues. V lost 3 bases to trimming and J lost 3 bases, with 17 bases between them. Germline CDR1 is KGHSH and CDR2 is LQKENI. The CDR3 region has the DNA TGTGCCAGCTCACCTCCGGGAAGTGGAGAGTACACTGAAGCTTTCTTT. It translates to CASSPPGSGEYTEAFF.

The J gene is TRBJ2-1, the V gene TRBV18; D is uncertain. This CDR3 is built from 13 residues. V was trimmed by 3 bases and J by 9 bases, leaving 12 bases between them. Germline V gives CDR1 KGHSH, CDR2 LQKENI. For the CDR3, the DNA is TGTGCCAGCTCACCTCTAATCTCCATTGAGCAGTTCTTC. Its translation: CASSPLISIEQFF.

V usage is TRBV6-8 and J usage is TRBJ1-4; D is unresolved. Germline CDR1 and CDR2: MNHGY and SAAAGT. This CDR3 has 14 amino acids. Trimming took off 4 bases at V and 6 bases at J, with 12 bases between the two ends. The CDR3: CASSSIDGDEKLFF. The CDR3 DNA reads as TGTGCCAGCAGTTCAATCGACGGCGATGAAAAACTGTTTTTT.

The V gene is TRBV30, the J gene TRBJ2-7; TRBD2 is a possible D gene (6 bases). The V end was cut by 2 bases, the J end by 3 bases, with 8 bases between. Germline CDR1 GTSNPN, CDR2 SVGIG (reference sequence). The CDR3 runs to 12 residues. The CDR3: CAWSPTSYEQYF. DNA of the CDR3: TGTGCCTGGAGTCCGACTAGCTACGAGCAGTACTTC.

V and J are TRBV30 and TRBJ1-5; no firm D call. CDR1 GTSNPN and CDR2 SVGIG come from the germline V gene (reference sequence). Trimming removed 2 bases at V and 5 bases at J, with 10 bases between. CDR3 size: 13 residues. For the CDR3, the DNA is TGTGCCTGGAGTTCATCCCGGTATCAGCCCCAGCATTTT. It yields the protein CAWSSSRYQPQHF.

The chain uses TRBV28 and TRBJ1-1; D might be TRBD1 (6 bases). The germline gives CDR1 MDHEN, CDR2 SYDVKM. This CDR3 region has 14 residues. The V gene lost 7 bases and the J gene lost 1 base, with 13 bases spanning the gap. Here the CDR3 reads CASTSQGPNTEAFF. The DNA for the CDR3 is TGTGCCAGCACCTCCCAGGGGCCGAACACTGAAGCTTTCTTT.

The chain joins TRBV18 to TRBJ1-4; TRBD1 matches at 7 bases. Germline loops: CDR1 KGHSH, CDR2 LQKENI. This CDR3 comprises 16 residues. The J segment lost 5 bases and the V segment lost 3 bases, leaving 9 bases of the junction unmatched. CDR3: CASSPDLGTENEKLFF. The CDR3 DNA reads as TGTGCCAGCTCACCCGACCTGGGGACAGAGAATGAAAAACTGTTTTTT.

V is TRBV7-8 and J is TRBJ2-5; weak D call: TRBD2 (6 bases). The V gene's germline CDR1 is SGHVS and CDR2 FQNEAQ. V was cut by 7 bases and J by 4 bases, with 13 bases left in between. The CDR3 length is 13 residues. The DNA of the CDR3 is TGTGCCAGCATGCGGGGACTTTTAGAGACCCAGTACTTC. Its translation is CASMRGLLETQYF.

The gene calls are TRBV12-5 and TRBJ1-6, with D possibly TRBD1 on 5 matching bases. Per the germline V gene, CDR1 is LGHNT and CDR2 is FRNRAP. There are 15 residues in the CDR3. Here the CDR3 DNA reads TGTGCCAGCAAGAGGGGCCAGAGGTATAATTCACCCCTCCACTTT. Encoded protein: CASKRGQRYNSPLHF.

The chain employs TRBV30 and TRBJ1-5, with a weak D call TRBD1 (6 bases). Germline lookup yields CDR1 GTSNPN and CDR2 SVGIG (reference sequence). The CDR3 covers 13 residues. The V end lost 4 bases, the J end lost 7 bases, and 14 bases lay between the germline ends. CDR3 region: CAWNHRVGQPQHF. CDR3 nucleotides: TGTGCCTGGAATCACAGGGTTGGCCAGCCCCAGCATTTT.

This clone was seen a single time. CDR3 sequence reads: CASTRSGTSDGEQFF. The CDR3 coding sequence is TGCGCCAGCACCAGATCCGGGACTAGCGATGGTGAGCAGTTCTTC. The chain has TRBV5-1 and TRBJ2-1, with 10 bases matching TRBD2. The trim removed 6 bases at V and 9 bases at J, leaving 12 bases unmatched. The CDR3 loop spans 15 amino acids. In germline, CDR1 is SGHRS, CDR2 YFSETQ.

The rearrangement links TRBV5-1 to TRBJ2-7; TRBD1 matches at 7 bases. This CDR3 has 14 amino acids. The ends lost 4 bases at V and 2 bases at J; junction bases unmatched: 6. Germline V gene lookup returns CDR1 SGHRS and CDR2 YFSETQ. CDR3 DNA: TGCGCCAGCAGCGTGAACAGGGGAACCTACGAGCAGTACTTC. Translating gives CASSVNRGTYEQYF.

This clone was seen a single time. V is TRBV28 and J is TRBJ2-3; unclear D gene. CDR1 and CDR2 from the germline V gene are MDHEN and SYDVKM. V was trimmed by 1 base and J by 2 bases, leaving 7 bases between them. The CDR3 is made up of 14 amino acids. The CDR3 loop is CASSLFLITDTQYF. In DNA, the CDR3 is TGTGCCAGCAGTTTATTTTTGATCACAGATACGCAGTATTTT. The full variable domain, rest sourced from reference TRBV28 and TRBJ2-3, is DVKVTQSSRYLVKRTGEKVFLECVQDMDHENMFWYRQDPGLGLRLIYFSYDVKMKEKGDIPEGYSVSREKKERFSLILESASTNQTSMYLCASSLFLITDTQYFGPGTRLTVL.

The V gene is TRBV7-2, the J gene TRBJ1-1; maybe TRBD1 (5 bases). Germline V lookup: CDR1 SGHTA, CDR2 FQGNSA. The CDR3 consists of 15 residues. V was shortened by 6 bases and J by 1 base, with 15 bases between the two germline ends. CDR3: CASRPQGAGNTEAFF. CDR3 coding DNA: TGTGCCAGCAGGCCCCAGGGCGCGGGGAACACTGAAGCTTTCTTT.

The rearrangement uses TRBV6-8 and TRBJ1-2; 9 bases are a match to TRBD1. The CDR3 has 13 residues. The trim removed 7 bases at V and 6 bases at J, leaving 6 bases unmatched. Germline V gene lookup returns CDR1 MNHGY and CDR2 SAAAGT. The CDR3: CASNSRTGDGYTF. The CDR3 nucleotides read TGTGCCAGCAACTCCCGGACAGGGGATGGCTACACCTTC.

The chain has TRBV29-1 and TRBJ2-1; 9 bases fit TRBD1. Germline CDR1 reads SQVTM; CDR2 reads ANQGSEA. V lost 6 bases, J lost 8 bases, and 5 bases stayed unmatched. The CDR3 runs to 12 residues. The CDR3: CSVRQGDDEQFF. In DNA form, the CDR3 reads TGCAGCGTCCGACAGGGGGACGATGAGCAGTTCTTC.

The chain couples TRBV6-8 to TRBJ2-1; D not certain. Germline V gene data show CDR1 as MNHGY and CDR2 as SAAAGT. The CDR3 spans 14 residues. Trimming pared 0 bases from V and 6 bases from J, leaving 9 bases between. In DNA, the CDR3 is TGTGCCAGCAGTTACTCGATTAGACCCAATGAGCAGTTCTTC. It specifies CASSYSIRPNEQFF.